This T cell receptor (beta chain) originates from a study of graft-versus-host responses after intestinal transplantation. Notes on the study in general: The recipient marrow held GvH clones, and some of them showed up first in ileum or blood. Individuals carrying graft-donor T cell macrochimerism showed high graft-versus-host to host-versus-graft clonal ratios in allografts.

Germline CDR1 reads MNHNS; CDR2 reads SASEGT. The CDR3 covers 15 residues. Trimming took 3 bases from V and 5 from J, leaving 16 bases between them. Profiling relied on immunoSEQ multiplex PCR, and the TCRdb table lists in-frame clones only, not all of them. Of more than 50,000 clones listed, roughly nine tenths are singletons. In the case of this clone: What it recognizes is unknown.

The chain combines TRBV6-1 with TRBJ2-5; D possibly uses TRBD1 or TRBD2 (5 bases each). The TCR comes from a human patient who received an intestinal transplant, so some T cells may come from the graft donor. The starting material was PBMCs, obtained nearly 670 days after intestinal transplant. The DNA of the CDR3 is TGTGCCAGCAGTGATTCATCAGGGTCGGGGGAGACCCAGTACTTC. This encodes CASSDSSGSGETQYF.